The source of this T cell receptor beta chain is a study of blood T cell repertoires in COVID-19. Study in general: The United States, Italy and Spain provided the acute and convalescent COVID-19 samples. The analysed material was cDNA or gDNA that came from T cells, B-cell-depleted T cells, or PBMCs.

V was pared by 3 bases and J by 5 bases, with 17 bases between. Germline CDR1 reads SGHRS; CDR2 reads YFSETQ. CDR3 length equals 15 residues. The method was immunoSEQ multiplex PCR; TCRdb's version includes in-frame clones alone and lacks a portion of them. Of some 50,000 clones in the sample, 78% were seen once. This clonotype originated in a human donor in a cohort sampled during active COVID-19. Material: peripheral blood. The rearrangement joins TRBV5-1 to TRBJ1-1; a possible D gene is TRBD1 (6 bases). CDR3 bases: TGCGCCAGCAGCTGGACGGGGGGCTCATGGACTGAAGCTTTCTTT. This gives the protein CASSWTGGSWTEAFF.